This T cell receptor (beta chain) was sequenced in a study of graft-versus-host responses after intestinal transplantation. Study-level background: Multivisceral, liver-intestinal, or isolated intestinal transplants were performed in recipients. Tacrolimus and steroids were given for 2 to 3 years to all recipients after anti-thymocyte globulin induction. Findings and limits, study-wide: Declining HvG levels early post-transplant were linked to peak circulating GvH clone levels. High graft-versus-host to host-versus-graft clonal ratios were seen in allografts of patients with graft-donor T cell macrochimerism.

Of note for this clone: The antigen remains undetermined.

Produced via immunoSEQ multiplex PCR; TCRdb's table is partial and in-frame only. This sample carries about 130,000 clones, about 93% of them seen once, and the ten largest clones take around 0.2%. Germline V gene lookup returns CDR1 SGDLS and CDR2 YYNGEE. The CDR3 has 15 residues. Between the trimmed V and J ends, which lost 4 bases and 0 bases, there was a span of 11 bases. This clonotype was sampled from a human donor who received an intestinal transplant. Sequences were derived from unstimulated CD4+ T cells sorted from spleen or lymph node cells, sampled before intestinal transplant. This chain links TRBV9 with TRBJ2-1, with D unresolved. CDR3 nucleotides: TGTGCCAGCAGCCCCCCTGTTAGCTCCTACAATGAGCAGTTCTTC. Residues: CASSPPVSSYNEQFF.